The 27 T cell receptor beta chains in this list originate from one sample, sequenced in a study of control samples from healthy donors and cancer patients. Data came from immunoSEQ multiplex PCR; TCRdb stores just in-frame clones and leaves some out. The sample has about 180,000 clones, 90% seen once. Material: blood. All receptors come from a woman between 50 and 59 years old in good health.

V and J are TRBV5-6 and TRBJ2-1, with 12 bases lining up with TRBD1. CDR1 and CDR2 (germline): SGHDT, YYEEEE. The ends lost 3 bases at V and 8 bases at J; junction bases unmatched: 9. The CDR3 covers 16 residues. As DNA, the CDR3 is TGTGCCAGCAGCTACGCCGGGACAGGGGGCCGGGATGAGCAGTTCTTC. This gives the protein CASSYAGTGGRDEQFF.

J is TRBJ2-7 and V is TRBV9; D possibly corresponds to TRBD1 (6 bases). CDR1 and CDR2 (germline): SGDLS, YYNGEE. Trimming removed 1 base from V and 4 bases from J, with 18 bases in between. There are 16 residues in the CDR3. Here the CDR3 DNA reads TGTGCCAGCAGCGTATCTTCCCAGGGGAAGAAATACGAGCAGTACTTC. This translates into CASSVSSQGKKYEQYF.

V usage is TRBV27 and J usage is TRBJ2-7, with a possible D match to TRBD2 (6 bases). This CDR3 has 16 amino acids. The ends were cut back, 4 bases at V and 4 bases at J, with 20 bases in the middle. Germline values: CDR1 MNHEY, CDR2 SMNVEV (reference sequence). CDR3 loop: CASSWGIGGEQYEQYF. CDR3 in DNA: TGTGCCAGCAGTTGGGGTATTGGCGGGGAACAGTACGAGCAGTACTTC.

CDR3: CASSLESTNTGELFF. The CDR3 DNA is TGCGCCAGCAGCTTGGAATCGACTAACACCGGGGAGCTGTTTTTT. The V gene is TRBV5-1, the J gene TRBJ2-2; D unclear. Germline CDR1 is SGHRS and CDR2 is YFSETQ. The ends were cut back, 0 bases at V and 2 bases at J, with 8 bases in the middle. The CDR3 extends over 15 amino acids.

The rearrangement links TRBV27 to TRBJ2-3; 7 nucleotides agree with TRBD1. Germline-derived CDR1 and CDR2 are MNHEY and SMNVEV (reference sequence). J gave up 8 bases and V 6 bases, and 5 bases lay outside the gene matches. This CDR3 spans 12 amino acids. The CDR3 reads CASSSQGITQYF. CDR3 coding DNA: TGTGCCAGCAGCTCACAGGGGATTACGCAGTATTTT.

The chain recombines TRBV4-2 with TRBJ1-1, with D perhaps TRBD1 (5 bases). This CDR3 spans 15 amino acids. Germline CDR1 LGHNA, CDR2 YNFKEQ. The V end lost 1 base, the J end lost 5 bases, and 14 bases lay between the germline ends. The CDR3 spells CASSQGGGSSTEAFF. The CDR3 bases are TGTGCCAGCAGCCAAGGGGGGGGGTCCTCGACTGAAGCTTTCTTT.

The rearrangement joins TRBV28 to TRBJ2-6; D not resolved. The CDR3 is 15 residues long. V lost 7 bases, J lost 2 bases, and 12 bases lay in between. From germline, CDR1 is MDHEN and CDR2 SYDVKM. CDR3 DNA: TGTGCCAGCACTCCTCATGGGACTGGGGCCAACGTCCTGACTTTC. This translates into CASTPHGTGANVLTF.

V usage is TRBV7-6 and J usage is TRBJ2-3, with D maybe TRBD2 (7 bases). Germline assignment: CDR1 SGHVS and CDR2 FNYEAQ. Trimming shortened V by 5 bases and J by 3 bases, and 18 bases separated the two germline ends. The CDR3 is made up of 16 amino acids. In nucleotides, the CDR3 is TGTGCCAGCAGCCCCACCGGCGGGGGCGGAACAGATACGCAGTATTTT. It translates to CASSPTGGGGTDTQYF.

The chain uses TRBV4-1 and TRBJ1-2, with 10 bases aligning to TRBD1. Germline trimming cut 0 bases from V and 6 bases from J; bases unmatched to any gene: 4. There are 15 residues in the CDR3. CDR1 and CDR2 from the germline V gene are MGHRA and YSYEKL. CDR3 DNA: TGCGCCAGCAGCCAAGATGCGGGACAGGGGAATGGCTACACCTTC. The encoded protein is CASSQDAGQGNGYTF.

This sequence joins TRBV28 and TRBJ2-7, with D possibly matching TRBD2 (5 bases). CDR3 length: 14 amino acids. V was cut by 2 bases and J by 2 bases, with 10 bases left in between. Germline assignment: CDR1 MDHEN and CDR2 SYDVKM. CDR3 loop: CASSLRGFAYEQYF. CDR3 sequence (DNA): TGTGCCAGCAGTTTACGGGGATTCGCCTACGAGCAGTACTTC.

The chain is built from TRBV5-1 and TRBJ2-2; D may be TRBD1 or TRBD2 (5 bases each). V was trimmed by 0 bases and J by 0 bases, leaving 6 bases between them. The V gene's germline CDR1 is SGHRS and CDR2 YFSETQ. The CDR3 loop spans 15 amino acids. The DNA of the CDR3 is TGCGCCAGCAGCTTGGAGGGACCGAACACCGGGGAGCTGTTTTTT. It codes for CASSLEGPNTGELFF.

This clone was seen just once. The rearrangement links TRBV28 to TRBJ2-7, with D possibly being TRBD1 (5 bases). CDR3 length: 14 amino acids. Deletions cut 0 bases from V and 6 bases from J, with 12 bases between. Germline V CDR1 and CDR2: MDHEN, SYDVKM. As DNA, the CDR3 is TGTGCCAGCAGTTTATGGCGCAGGGAAAGCGAGCAGTACTTC. This sequence encodes CASSLWRRESEQYF.

This clone has just a few counts. The V call is TRBV6-5, the J call TRBJ1-6; D unresolved. Germline CDR1 and CDR2: MNHEY and SVGAGI. The CDR3 loop spans 14 amino acids. Trimming shortened V by 3 bases and J by 7 bases, and 10 bases separated the two germline ends. The CDR3, as DNA: TGTGCCAGCAGTTATGCCGGATCGAATTCACCCCTCCACTTT. It specifies CASSYAGSNSPLHF.

This rearrangement joins TRBV28 to TRBJ1-2; TRBD1 is a possible D gene (5 bases). V was pared by 4 bases and J by 0 bases, with 15 bases between. The CDR3 has 16 amino acids. Germline V gene lookup returns CDR1 MDHEN and CDR2 SYDVKM. CDR3 DNA: TGTGCCAGCAGTTCCATCACAGGCAGATCTAACTATGGCTACACCTTC. Translating it yields CASSSITGRSNYGYTF.

The rearrangement joins TRBV6-5 to TRBJ2-1; D is uncertain. This CDR3 is built from 15 residues. Germline CDR1 reads MNHEY; CDR2 reads SVGAGI. The V gene lost 2 bases and the J gene lost 3 bases, with 11 bases spanning the gap. In DNA form, the CDR3 reads TGTGCCAGCAGTTACACCGGGCCTGTCTACAATGAGCAGTTCTTC. The encoded protein is CASSYTGPVYNEQFF.

V and J are TRBV5-1 and TRBJ2-7; D may be TRBD2 (5 bases). Germline V gives CDR1 SGHRS, CDR2 YFSETQ. V lost 0 bases and J 12 bases, leaving 10 bases between the germline ends. The CDR3 has 11 residues. CDR3 bases: TGCGCCAGCAGCTTGGCGGGAACTCGGTACTTC. Translating it yields CASSLAGTRYF.

This clone was counted a single time. The V and J genes are TRBV3-1 (or the pseudogene TRBV3-2) and TRBJ1-5; D ambiguous. The CDR3 has 14 residues. Per germline, CDR1 LGHDT and CDR2 YNNKEL (reference sequence). Trimming removed 4 bases from V and 2 bases from J, with 9 bases in between. In nucleotides, the CDR3 is TGTGCCAGCAGCCCCCAAACAGGCAATCAGCCCCAGCATTTT. Translation: CASSPQTGNQPQHF.

This chain connects TRBV30 to TRBJ1-5; 8 bases line up with TRBD1. Trimming removed 1 base from V and 0 bases from J; junction bases left unmatched: 8. Germline V gene data show CDR1 as GTSNPN and CDR2 as SVGIG (reference sequence). CDR3 length equals 17 residues. CDR3 region: CAWSGDRTGNSNQPQHF. DNA of the CDR3: TGTGCCTGGAGTGGGGATAGGACAGGGAATAGCAATCAGCCCCAGCATTTT.

The rearrangement joins TRBV7-2 to TRBJ2-5; tentatively, D is TRBD2 (5 bases). Germline CDR1 SGHTA, CDR2 FQGNSA. The V and J ends lost 1 base and 7 bases respectively, with 13 bases between them. The CDR3 consists of 14 residues. Here the CDR3 reads CASSLEFGVRTQYF. CDR3 bases: TGTGCCAGCAGCTTAGAATTCGGGGTACGGACCCAGTACTTC.

DNA for the CDR3: TGTGCCACCAGCAGAGATCGGAATACAGGGGAAGACTATGGCTACACCTTC. This sequence encodes CATSRDRNTGEDYGYTF. The chain recombines TRBV15 with TRBJ1-2; 7 nucleotides agree with TRBD1. The CDR3 sequence is 17 residues long. Germline assignment: CDR1 LNHNV and CDR2 YYDKDF (reference sequence). With 0 bases clipped from V and 3 bases from J, the junction kept 10 bases outside the gene matches.

The chain combines TRBV5-4 with TRBJ1-6, with D unresolved. There are 12 residues in the CDR3. V shed 1 base and J shed 9 bases, with 5 bases lying between them. Germline assignment: CDR1 SGHNT and CDR2 YYREEE (reference sequence). The chain's CDR3 is CASSLSGSPLHF. CDR3 nucleotides: TGTGCCAGCAGCTTGAGTGGTTCACCCCTCCACTTT.

This clone was observed once. The chain employs TRBV6-5 and TRBJ1-5; D not certain. Germline V gene sequence: CDR1 MNHEY, CDR2 SVGAGI. The V gene lost 8 bases and the J gene lost 1 base, with 12 bases spanning the gap. The CDR3 has 14 residues. CDR3 protein: CASGKRVSNQPQHF. The CDR3 DNA reads TGTGCCAGCGGCAAGAGGGTCAGCAATCAGCCCCAGCATTTT.

The J gene is TRBJ2-7, the V gene TRBV28, with D unresolved. This CDR3 contains 14 residues. The ends were cut back, 1 base at V and 3 bases at J, with 10 bases in the middle. Germline assignment: CDR1 MDHEN and CDR2 SYDVKM. The CDR3 DNA follows: TGTGCCAGCAGTTTATTTGGGAATAGCTACGAGCAGTACTTC. Translated: CASSLFGNSYEQYF.

The CDR3 loop reads CASSRGLAGGRDTQYF. CDR3 sequence (DNA): TGTGCCAGCAGCCGCGGACTAGCGGGGGGGCGGGATACGCAGTATTTT. V and J are TRBV6-6 and TRBJ2-3; 15 bases match TRBD2. Germline CDR1 MNHNY, CDR2 SVGAGI (reference sequence). CDR3 size: 16 residues. The V and J ends lost 6 bases and 6 bases, in that order; junction bases with no gene match: 7.

The table lists this clone with a count of one. The chain employs TRBV7-3 and TRBJ2-2, with D unresolved. The CDR3 is 17 residues long. Trimming removed 2 bases from V and 0 bases from J, with 13 bases in between. From germline, CDR1 is SGHTA and CDR2 FQGTGA. CDR3 DNA sequence: TGTGCCAGCAGCTTAGTATCGGGCCTAACGAACACCGGGGAGCTGTTTTTT. This codes for CASSLVSGLTNTGELFF.

The gene calls are TRBV4-1 and TRBJ2-6; D is ambiguous. Between the trimmed V and J ends, which lost 0 bases and 2 bases, there was a span of 11 bases. Germline V lookup: CDR1 MGHRA, CDR2 YSYEKL. This CDR3 has 17 amino acids. The CDR3 sequence is CASSQEFPAAGANVLTF. The CDR3 DNA follows: TGCGCCAGCAGCCAAGAATTTCCGGCGGCTGGGGCCAACGTCCTGACTTTC.

This chain joins TRBV14 and TRBJ2-3; D gene ambiguous. There are 14 residues in the CDR3. CDR1 and CDR2 from the germline V gene are SGHDN and FVKESK. The V gene lost 0 bases and the J gene lost 8 bases, with 12 bases spanning the gap. The DNA for the CDR3 is TGTGCCAGCAGCCAAGAACTCCCCCCAGGTACGCAGTATTTT. Protein: CASSQELPPGTQYF.